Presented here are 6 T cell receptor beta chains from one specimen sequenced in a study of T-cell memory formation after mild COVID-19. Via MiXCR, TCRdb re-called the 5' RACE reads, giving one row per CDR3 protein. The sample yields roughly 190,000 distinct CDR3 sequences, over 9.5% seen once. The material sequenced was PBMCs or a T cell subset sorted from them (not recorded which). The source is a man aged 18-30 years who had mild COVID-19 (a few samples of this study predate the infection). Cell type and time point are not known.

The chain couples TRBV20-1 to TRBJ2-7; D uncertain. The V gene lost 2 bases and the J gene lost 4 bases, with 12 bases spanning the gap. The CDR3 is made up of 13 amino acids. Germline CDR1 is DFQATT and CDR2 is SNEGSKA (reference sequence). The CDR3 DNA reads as TGCAGTGCTAGAACCGACGTTGGATACGAGCAGTACGTC. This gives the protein CSARTDVGYEQYV.

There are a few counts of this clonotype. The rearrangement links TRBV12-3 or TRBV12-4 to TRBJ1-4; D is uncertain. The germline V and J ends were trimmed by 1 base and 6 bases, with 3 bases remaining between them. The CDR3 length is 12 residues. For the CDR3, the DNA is TGTGCCAGCAGTTTAGATGATGAAAAACTGTTTTTT. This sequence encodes CASSLDDEKLFF.

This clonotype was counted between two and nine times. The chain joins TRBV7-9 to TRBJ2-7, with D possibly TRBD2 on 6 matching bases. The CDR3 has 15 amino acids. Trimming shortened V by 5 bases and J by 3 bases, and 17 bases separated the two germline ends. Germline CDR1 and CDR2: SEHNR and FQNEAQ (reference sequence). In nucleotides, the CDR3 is TGTGCCAGCAGCCTCCCCCCGGGGGAGGACTACGAGCAGTACTTC. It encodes CASSLPPGEDYEQYF.

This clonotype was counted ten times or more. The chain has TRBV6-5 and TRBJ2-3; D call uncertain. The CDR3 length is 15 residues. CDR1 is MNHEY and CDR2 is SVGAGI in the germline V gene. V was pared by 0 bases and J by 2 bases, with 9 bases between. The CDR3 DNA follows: TGTGCCAGCAGTTACTCGATGCAGATCACAGATACGCAGTATTTT. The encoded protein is CASSYSMQITDTQYF.

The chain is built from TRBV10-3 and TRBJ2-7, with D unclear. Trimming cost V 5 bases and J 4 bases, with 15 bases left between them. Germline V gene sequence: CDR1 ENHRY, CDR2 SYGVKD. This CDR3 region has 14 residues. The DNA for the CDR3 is TGTGCCATCAGTCCAGAGGCAGAAGCATACGAGCAGTACTTC. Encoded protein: CAISPEAEAYEQYF.

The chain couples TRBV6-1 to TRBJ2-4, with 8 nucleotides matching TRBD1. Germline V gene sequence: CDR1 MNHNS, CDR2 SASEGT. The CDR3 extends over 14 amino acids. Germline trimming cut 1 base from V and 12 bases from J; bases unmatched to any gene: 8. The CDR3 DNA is TGTGCCAGCAGTGAAGGTCCTCGGACAGGGCATCAGTACTTC. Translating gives CASSEGPRTGHQYF.